These 16 T cell receptor beta chains came from one sample sequenced in a study of blood T cell repertoires in COVID-19 (TCRdb year 2020). Library prep was done by the immunoSEQ multiplex PCR assay. The table comes from immuneACCESS by way of TCRdb, which keeps in-frame sequences with V and J called. Part of the clones is missing from these tables; in studies checked, under half for an unresolved V gene and the rest for unknown reasons. The sample has roughly 44,000 clones on record, about 87% of them singletons. The ten largest account for around 13% of the sample. The source material was peripheral blood. The receptor set was obtained from a man older than 75 with acute or convalescent COVID-19.

The CDR3 sequence is CASSQALAGGQETQYF. CDR3 sequence (DNA): TGTGCCAGCAGCCAAGCATTAGCGGGGGGGCAAGAGACCCAGTACTTC. The chain recombines TRBV4-2 with TRBJ2-5, with TRBD2 matching 11 bases. After removal of 1 base from V and 2 bases from J, the junction contained 3 bases not matched to a gene. From germline, CDR1 is LGHNA and CDR2 YNFKEQ. This CDR3 region has 16 residues.

The V and J genes are TRBV18 and TRBJ2-1; D is perhaps TRBD2 (7 bases). Germline V gene data show CDR1 as KGHSH and CDR2 as LQKENI. Between the trimmed V and J ends, which lost 2 bases and 6 bases, there was a span of 8 bases. This CDR3 has 13 amino acids. CDR3 DNA sequence: TGTGCCAGCTCACCAGGGGGGGCCAATGAGCAGTTCTTC. Translated, it gives CASSPGGANEQFF.

This chain connects TRBV6-5 to TRBJ2-7; TRBD2 is a possible D gene (7 bases). V shed 8 bases and J shed 5 bases, with 16 bases lying between them. The CDR3 runs to 13 residues. Germline values: CDR1 MNHEY, CDR2 SVGAGI. The DNA of the CDR3 is TGTGCCAGCCCGTCGGGGGGCGGGGACGAGCAGTACTTC. This gives the protein CASPSGGGDEQYF.

The CDR3 DNA sequence: TGCGCCAGCTCCGACCCTCTGGAGACTGGGGAGCTGTTTTTT. It is translated as CASSDPLETGELFF. This chain uses TRBV5-1 with TRBJ2-2; D remains unclear. The CDR3 spans 14 residues. Per germline, CDR1 SGHRS and CDR2 YFSETQ. With 7 bases removed from V and 8 bases from J, the gap between germline ends came to 18 bases.

The chain has TRBV7-8 and TRBJ2-3; TRBD2 matches 9 bases. V shed 4 bases, J shed 2 bases, and the junction held 4 bases outside the gene matches. Germline values: CDR1 SGHVS, CDR2 FQNEAQ. This CDR3 has 15 amino acids. The CDR3 spells CASSSRGGNTDTQYF. The CDR3 region has the DNA TGTGCCAGCAGCTCGCGGGGGGGAAACACAGATACGCAGTATTTT. The complete variable domain, with remaining parts taken from reference TRBV7-8 and TRBJ2-3, reads GAGVSQSPRYKVAKRGQDVALRCDPISGHVSLFWYQQALGQGPEFLTYFQNEAQLDKSGLPSDRFFAERPEGSVSTLKIQRTQQEDSAVYLCASSSRGGNTDTQYFGPGTRLTVL.

This chain joins TRBV6-7 and TRBJ2-5; 11 nucleotides line up with TRBD2. TRBV6-7 is known as an ORF, though its function is uncertain. The ends lost 0 bases at V and 5 bases at J; junction bases unmatched: 17. The CDR3 spans 20 residues. CDR3 bases: TGTGCCAGCAGTTACTCGACGGTAGCGGGGGGGCTCTTTTCCAGGGAGACCCAGTACTTC. It translates to CASSYSTVAGGLFSRETQYF.

The gene calls are TRBV2 and TRBJ2-3; 7 bases line up with TRBD2. J lost 4 bases, V lost 6 bases, and 13 bases had no gene match. The CDR3 contains 16 residues. Germline CDR1 reads SNHLY; CDR2 reads FYNNEI. The CDR3 is CASSSLSGGDSDTQYF. The CDR3 DNA sequence: TGTGCCAGCAGCTCCCTTTCGGGGGGTGACTCAGATACGCAGTATTTT. The full variable domain, rest sourced from reference TRBV2 and TRBJ2-3, is EPEVTQTPSHQVTQMGQEVILRCVPISNHLYFYWYRQILGQKVEFLVSFYNNEISEKSEIFDDQFSVERPDGSNFTLKIRSTKLEDSAMYFCASSSLSGGDSDTQYFGPGTRLTVL.

The chain joins TRBV6-5 to TRBJ2-1; 10 nucleotides agree with TRBD2. V trimming: 5 bases; J trimming: 4 bases; junction bases outside the gene matches: 5. The CDR3 contains 15 residues. CDR1 and CDR2 from the germline V gene are MNHEY and SVGAGI. The CDR3 DNA reads as TGTGCCAGCAGTCTTACTAGCGGGGCTTACAATGAGCAGTTCTTC. Its protein is CASSLTSGAYNEQFF.

The genes are TRBV5-1 and TRBJ2-5, with no clear D. Trimming cost V 4 bases and J 1 base, with 11 bases left between them. Germline V gene lookup returns CDR1 SGHRS and CDR2 YFSETQ. This CDR3 comprises 14 residues. CDR3 residues: CASSRGVAQETQYF. Written as DNA, the CDR3 is TGCGCCAGCAGCCGAGGAGTTGCCCAAGAGACCCAGTACTTC.

The genes are TRBV24-1 and TRBJ2-1; 7 bases are a match to TRBD2. V trimming: 2 bases; J trimming: 4 bases; junction bases outside the gene matches: 1. Germline CDR1 KGHDR, CDR2 SFDVKD. The CDR3 loop spans 14 amino acids. The CDR3 is CATSDSGGYNEQFF. CDR3 in DNA: TGTGCCACCAGTGATTCCGGGGGGTACAATGAGCAGTTCTTC.

V and J are TRBV19 and TRBJ2-5, with 10 bases fitting TRBD1. After removal of 9 bases from V and 0 bases from J, the junction contained 13 bases not matched to a gene. Germline CDR1 is LNHDA and CDR2 is SQIVND (reference sequence). The CDR3 has 17 amino acids. CDR3 loop: CASRGAGDRGYQETQYF. The CDR3 DNA reads as TGTGCCAGCCGAGGGGCCGGGGACAGGGGTTACCAAGAGACCCAGTACTTC.

The chain employs TRBV11-2 and TRBJ2-5, with 8 bases aligning to TRBD1. The CDR3 runs to 14 residues. V gave up 8 bases and J gave up 5 bases; unmatched junction bases: 10. Germline V gene sequence: CDR1 SGHAT, CDR2 FQNNGV. In nucleotides, the CDR3 is TGTGCCAGCTCGAGGGGGACAGGAGGCGAGACCCAGTACTTC. Translation: CASSRGTGGETQYF.

The rearrangement links TRBV2 to TRBJ2-2, with TRBD2 matching over 10 bases. The CDR3 spans 16 residues. After removal of 6 bases from V and 0 bases from J, the junction contained 4 bases not matched to a gene. CDR1 and CDR2 from the germline V gene are SNHLY and FYNNEI. The CDR3 DNA sequence: TGTGCCAGCAGAGGCCTAGCGGGGGCGAACACCGGGGAGCTGTTTTTT. It is translated as CASRGLAGANTGELFF.

The V call is TRBV20-1, the J call TRBJ2-5, with 13 bases identical to TRBD2. V lost 3 bases to trimming and J lost 2 bases; unmatched junction nucleotides: 6. Looked up from germline, CDR1 is DFQATT and CDR2 is SNEGSKA (reference sequence). CDR3 length: 16 amino acids. The CDR3 DNA follows: TGCAGTGCTAGTTCCGGACTAGCGGGGGTACAAGAGACCCAGTACTTC. It yields the protein CSASSGLAGVQETQYF.

The genes are TRBV15 and TRBJ1-1; the match to TRBD1 covers 8 bases. Germline CDR1 reads LNHNV; CDR2 reads YYDKDF (reference sequence). This CDR3 contains 15 residues. The V gene end was trimmed by 1 base and the J gene end by 1 base; junction bases not matched to a gene: 2. The CDR3 bases are TGTGCCACCAGCAGAGGTACAGGGGGGAACACTGAAGCTTTCTTT. Its translation is CATSRGTGGNTEAFF.

The J gene is TRBJ1-2, the V gene TRBV4-1; 9 bases are shared with TRBD1. V dropped 4 bases and J dropped 5; count of bases not matched to a gene: 8. Germline loops: CDR1 MGHRA, CDR2 YSYEKL. The CDR3 runs to 15 residues. In nucleotides, the CDR3 is TGCGCCAGCAGCCCAGACAGGGGGGAGGCGTATGGCTACACCTTC. This codes for CASSPDRGEAYGYTF.